The rows below give T cell receptor beta chains drawn from one sample of a study of T cells after posttransplantation cyclophosphamide. Data came from immunoSEQ multiplex PCR; TCRdb stores just in-frame clones and leaves some out. The table shows just over 20,000 clones, with 95% to 98% occurring only once. Sequenced input: naive CD4+ T cells sorted from PBMCs. The receptors were gathered from a man aged 35 to 55 in good health, CMV-negative, and a related stem cell transplant donor. Both conserved end residues are part of each CDR3. D genes are given only for firm matches. Some rows mark clone size as missing; the rest say once, few, many or name a class of expanded clone.

j_call clone_size v_call d_call cdr3_nt cdr3_aa
TRBJ1-1 . TRBV5-4 . TGTGCCAGCAGCTTGGCAGTAGGGGGAAACACTGAAGCTTTCTTT CASSLAVGGNTEAFF
TRBJ2-1 . TRBV6-1 TRBD2 TGTGCCAGCAGTGAAGGAGGACTAGCAAATGAGCAGTTCTTC CASSEGGLANEQFF
TRBJ1-1 . TRBV28 . TGTGCCAGCAGTTCCGGGGGAGGGGTAGGATCCACTGAAGCTTTCTTT CASSSGGGVGSTEAFF
TRBJ2-7 once TRBV11-2 . TGTGCCAGCACCGACCCTGGGCGTGGGCTCTACGAGCAGTACTTC CASTDPGRGLYEQYF
TRBJ1-2 few TRBV5-1 TRBD1 TGCGCCAGCAGCTCCGGCCGGGACAGGGGCGGCTACACCTTC CASSSGRDRGGYTF
TRBJ1-1 . TRBV18 . TGTGCCAGCTCACCAACTCCAACCCAGGGCACTGAAGCTTTCTTT CASSPTPTQGTEAFF
TRBJ1-3 . TRBV11-2 . TGTGCCAGCAGCTTAACAGGCATCTCTGGAAACACCATATATTTT CASSLTGISGNTIYF
TRBJ2-3 . TRBV25-1 . TGTGCCAGCAGTAGGGCGCGGAGGGGCGATACGCAGTATTTT CASSRARRGDTQYF
TRBJ2-5 . TRBV6-5 . TGTGCCAGCAGTACCCTCTTCGAGGAGACCCAGTACTTC CASSTLFEETQYF
TRBJ2-7 . TRBV14 . TGTGCCAGCAGTCCCTGGGAGCGAACCTACGAGCAGTACTTC CASSPWERTYEQYF
TRBJ1-3 once TRBV7-9 . TGTGCCAGCAGCTTACTCCAGGGGCTGGGGTGGGGAAACACCATATATTTT CASSLLQGLGWGNTIYF
TRBJ2-7 . TRBV28 . TGTGCCAGCAGTTTGGGGGAAGGGGGCTCCTACGAGCAGTACTTC CASSLGEGGSYEQYF
TRBJ2-1 . TRBV30 TRBD2 TGTGCCTGGACCTCCCCGGTGGCGGGAGCCGGCTTGCATGAGCAGTTCTTC CAWTSPVAGAGLHEQFF
TRBJ2-1 . TRBV4-1 . TGCGCCAGCAGCCAAGGGGGAGCATGGGCTACTGAGCAGTTCTTC CASSQGGAWATEQFF
TRBJ1-1 . TRBV19 TRBD1 TGTGCCAGTAGTATCCCACAGGGGCGCCGTCTGGTGCCAACTGAAGCTTTCTTT CASSIPQGRRLVPTEAFF
TRBJ2-1 . TRBV4-1 . TGCGCCAGCAGCCAACTTGGCGTACAGCAGCAGTTCTTC CASSQLGVQQQFF
TRBJ1-1 . TRBV11-3 . TGTGCCAGCAGCCACAACAGCAACACTGAAGCTTTCTTT CASSHNSNTEAFF
TRBJ2-2 . TRBV7-2 . TGTGCCAGCAGCCCGGCGGGACTTCACACCGGGGAGCTGTTTTTT CASSPAGLHTGELFF